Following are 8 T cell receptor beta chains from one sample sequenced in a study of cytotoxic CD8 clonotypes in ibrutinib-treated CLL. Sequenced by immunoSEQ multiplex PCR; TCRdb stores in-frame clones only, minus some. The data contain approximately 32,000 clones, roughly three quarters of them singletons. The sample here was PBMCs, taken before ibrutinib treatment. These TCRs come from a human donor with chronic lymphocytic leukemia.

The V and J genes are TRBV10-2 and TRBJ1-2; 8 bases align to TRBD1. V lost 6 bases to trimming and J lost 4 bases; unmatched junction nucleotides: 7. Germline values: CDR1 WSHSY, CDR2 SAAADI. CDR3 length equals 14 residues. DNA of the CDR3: TGCGCCAGCAGAGGACAGGGTTTGACCTATGGCTACACCTTC. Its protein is CASRGQGLTYGYTF.

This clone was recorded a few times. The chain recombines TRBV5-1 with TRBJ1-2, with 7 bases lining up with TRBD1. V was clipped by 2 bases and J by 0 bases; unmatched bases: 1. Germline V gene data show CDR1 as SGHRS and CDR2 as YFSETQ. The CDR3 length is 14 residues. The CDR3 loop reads CASSLGTANYGYTF. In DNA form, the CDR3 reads TGCGCCAGCAGCTTAGGGACAGCTAACTATGGCTACACCTTC.

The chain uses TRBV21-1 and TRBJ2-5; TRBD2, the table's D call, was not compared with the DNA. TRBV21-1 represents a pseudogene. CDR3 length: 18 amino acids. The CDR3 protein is CASRKTGLAGGPGETQYF. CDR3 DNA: TGTGCCAGCAGAAAGACGGGACTAGCGGGGGGGCCGGGTGAGACCCAGTACTTC.

This chain's CDR3 is CASSPRSQGDEQFF. The CDR3 DNA follows: TGTGCCAGCAGCCCTCGGAGTCAGGGCGATGAGCAGTTCTTC. The chain couples TRBV21-1 to TRBJ2-1; the DNA was not compared with TRBD1, the D call given in the table. TRBV21-1 is reported as a pseudogene. This CDR3 has 14 amino acids.

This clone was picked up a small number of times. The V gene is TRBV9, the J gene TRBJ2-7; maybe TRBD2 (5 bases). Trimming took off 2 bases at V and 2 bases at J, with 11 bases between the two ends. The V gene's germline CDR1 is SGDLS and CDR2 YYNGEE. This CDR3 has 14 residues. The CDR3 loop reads CASSVSGATYEQYF. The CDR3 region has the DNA TGTGCCAGCAGCGTGAGCGGTGCGACCTACGAGCAGTACTTC.

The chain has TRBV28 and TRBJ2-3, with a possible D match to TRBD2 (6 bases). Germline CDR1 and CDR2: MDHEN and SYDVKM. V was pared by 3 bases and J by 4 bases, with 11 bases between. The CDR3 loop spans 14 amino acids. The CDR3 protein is CASSLAGGSDTQYF. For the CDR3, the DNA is TGTGCCAGCAGTTTGGCAGGAGGGTCAGATACGCAGTATTTT.

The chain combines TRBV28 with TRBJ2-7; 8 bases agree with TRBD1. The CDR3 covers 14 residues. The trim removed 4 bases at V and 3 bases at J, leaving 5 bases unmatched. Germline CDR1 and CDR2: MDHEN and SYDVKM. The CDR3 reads CASSSDRGYYEQYF. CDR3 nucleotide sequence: TGTGCCAGCAGTTCCGACAGGGGCTACTACGAGCAGTACTTC.

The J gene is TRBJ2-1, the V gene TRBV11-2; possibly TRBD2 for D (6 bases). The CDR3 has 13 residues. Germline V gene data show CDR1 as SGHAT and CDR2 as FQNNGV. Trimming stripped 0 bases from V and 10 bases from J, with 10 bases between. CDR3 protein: CASSLDLGGEQFF. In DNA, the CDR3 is TGTGCCAGCAGCTTAGATCTGGGGGGAGAGCAGTTCTTC.